Presented here are 17 T cell receptor beta chains from one specimen sequenced in a study of breast tumors, draining lymph nodes, adjacent tissues. MiXCR, run by TCRdb on the multiplex PCR reads, gives a single entry per CDR3 protein. Of about 31,000 distinct CDR3 sequences in the sample, roughly two thirds are singletons; the top ten hold over 15%. Sequencing was performed on breast tumor tissue. The receptors were gathered from a female donor with breast cancer. Some clones in this sample may be carry-over from other donors' samples.

This chain connects TRBV3-1 to TRBJ2-5; D remains ambiguous. From germline, CDR1 is LGHDT and CDR2 YNNKEL (reference sequence). The V end was cut by 1 base, the J end by 5 bases, with 8 bases between. CDR3 length: 13 residues. CDR3 protein: CASSQGSGETQYF. CDR3 DNA: TGTGCCAGCAGCCAAGGCTCCGGGGAGACCCAGTACTTC.

Comments on this clonotype: The junction departs from the called germline gene at one end, perhaps through a read error. The chain couples TRBV20-1 to TRBJ2-7; TRBD2 might be the D (5 bases). Germline V gene sequence: CDR1 DFQATT, CDR2 SNEGSKA (reference sequence). The length of the CDR3 is 12 residues. CDR3 bases: TGCAGTGCCAGAGGGCCAGCCTACGAGCAGTACTTC. This translates into CSARGPAYEQYF.

The J gene is TRBJ1-3, the V gene TRBV20-1; a weak D match, TRBD1 (5 bases). Germline CDR1 is DFQATT and CDR2 is SNEGSKA (reference sequence). V shed 5 bases and J shed 0 bases, with 11 bases lying between them. The CDR3 covers 14 residues. The DNA for the CDR3 is TGCAGTGCTTGGGACCGGAGCTCTGGAAACACCATATATTTT. It translates to CSAWDRSSGNTIYF.

Many counts were recorded for this clonotype. The rearrangement links TRBV9 to TRBJ1-6; D is perhaps TRBD1 (6 bases). The CDR3 spans 15 residues. The ends were cut back, 0 bases at V and 10 bases at J, with 14 bases in the middle. The germline gives CDR1 SGDLS, CDR2 YYNGEE. The CDR3 loop reads CASSVAGGSGSPLHF. DNA of the CDR3: TGTGCCAGCAGCGTAGCTGGGGGCAGTGGGTCACCCCTCCACTTT.

The chain joins TRBV20-1 to TRBJ1-5, with 8 bases identical to TRBD1. The germline V gene encodes CDR1 DFQATT and CDR2 SNEGSKA (reference sequence). After removal of 2 bases from V and 0 bases from J, the junction contained 12 bases not matched to a gene. The CDR3 runs to 18 residues. The CDR3 protein is CSARMWGQGAGSNQPQHF. CDR3 nucleotide sequence: TGCAGTGCTAGAATGTGGGGGCAGGGGGCAGGTAGCAATCAGCCCCAGCATTTT.

The table lists this clonotype with a few counts. The chain carries TRBV12-3 or TRBV12-4 and TRBJ2-3; 7 bases line up with TRBD1. The CDR3 has 15 amino acids. V lost 5 bases and J lost 0; bases outside the gene matches: 5. CDR3 bases: TGTGCCAGCAGTCCACGGGACAGTAGCACAGATACGCAGTATTTT. Translated: CASSPRDSSTDTQYF.

This clonotype was counted many times. The genes are TRBV6-5 and TRBJ2-7, with D perhaps TRBD2 (6 bases). The germline gives CDR1 MNHEY, CDR2 SVGAGI. The ends were cut back, 2 bases at V and 0 bases at J, with 8 bases in the middle. The CDR3 length is 14 residues. The CDR3 nucleotides are TGTGCCAGCAGTTACGCGGGGAGCTCCTACGAGCAGTACTTC. This encodes CASSYAGSSYEQYF.

The V gene is TRBV29-1, the J gene TRBJ2-7, with a tentative D call TRBD1 (5 bases). The V gene's germline CDR1 is SQVTM and CDR2 ANQGSEA. The CDR3 totals 14 residues. V shed 5 bases and J shed 6 bases, with 20 bases lying between them. The CDR3 here is CSVCTGINPGEQYF. CDR3 DNA sequence: TGCAGCGTTTGTACAGGCATAAATCCTGGCGAGCAGTACTTC.

As concerns this clonotype: The junction departs from germline at one end; a sequencing error may be responsible. The V and J genes are TRBV2 and TRBJ2-7; tentative D call: TRBD2 (6 bases). Germline V CDR1 and CDR2: SNHLY, FYNNEI. The CDR3 is made up of 11 amino acids. CDR3 sequence: CASGRPYEQYF. The CDR3 DNA follows: TGTGCCAGCGGGAGGCCGTACGAACAGTACTTC.

At least ten counts were recorded for this clonotype. The chain couples TRBV20-1 to TRBJ2-7, with 9 bases fitting TRBD1. V shed 2 bases and J 5 bases; nucleotides not matched to a gene: 10. In germline, CDR1 is DFQATT, CDR2 SNEGSKA (reference sequence). This CDR3 has 15 amino acids. CDR3 nucleotide sequence: TGCAGTGCTAGAAATTCGAGGACAGGGGCCCACGAGCAGTACTTC. This gives the protein CSARNSRTGAHEQYF.

There are many counts of this clonotype. This sequence joins TRBV5-6 and TRBJ1-2; 7 bases match TRBD1. The CDR3 is 15 amino acids. The germline V gene has CDR1 SGHDT and CDR2 YYEEEE. V trimming: 4 bases; J trimming: 0 bases; junction bases outside the gene matches: 6. CDR3 nucleotides: TGTGCCAGCAGCCCCGGGACAGTTGCTAACTATGGCTACACCTTC. It is translated as CASSPGTVANYGYTF.

To note about this clonotype: At one boundary the junction diverges from the germline segment, which might be a read error. V and J are TRBV12-3 or TRBV12-4 and TRBJ1-6, with TRBD1 identical over 8 bases. The CDR3 loop spans 15 amino acids. The CDR3 bases are TGTGCCAGCACCCGGGGACAGGAGATTAATTCGCCCCTCCACTTT. Translated: CASTRGQEINSPLHF.

The CDR3 reads CASSPWLGYNSPLHF. The CDR3 DNA is TGTGCCAGCAGTCCCTGGTTAGGGTACAATTCACCCCTCCACTTT. This sequence joins TRBV12-3 or TRBV12-4 and TRBJ1-6, with unresolved D. CDR3 length: 15 residues. Trimming stripped 5 bases from V and 7 bases from J, with 15 bases between.

This clonotype is termed medium-sized. The J gene is TRBJ1-2, the V gene TRBV7-6, with a weak D call TRBD1 (6 bases). Germline values: CDR1 SGHVS, CDR2 FNYEAQ. The CDR3 is 18 residues long. With 7 bases removed from V and 2 bases from J, the gap between germline ends came to 26 bases. DNA of the CDR3: TGTGCCAGCAATCTTGAGAGGGGGAGAGGGGCGCGGAACTATGGCTACACCTTC. Encoded protein: CASNLERGRGARNYGYTF. The variable domain in full, with the rest retrieved from reference TRBV7-6 and TRBJ1-2, is GAGVSQSPRYKVTKRGQDVALRCDPISGHVSLYWYRQALGQGPEFLTYFNYEAQQDKSGLPNDRFSAERPEGSISTLTIQRTEQRDSAMYRCASNLERGRGARNYGYTFGSGTRLTVV.

The rearrangement uses TRBV7-2 and TRBJ2-7; perhaps D is TRBD1 or TRBD2 (5 bases each). The germline V and J ends were trimmed by 5 bases and 0 bases, with 17 bases remaining between them. CDR3 length equals 16 residues. From germline, CDR1 is SGHTA and CDR2 FQGNSA. CDR3 protein: CASSPTPGRSSYEQYF. The CDR3 DNA reads as TGTGCCAGCAGCCCGACGCCGGGACGGAGCTCCTACGAGCAGTACTTC.

This clonotype was picked up many times. The V and J genes are TRBV9 and TRBJ2-7, with D uncertain. Deletions cut 0 bases from V and 0 bases from J, with 10 bases between. The CDR3 spans 15 residues. Germline V gives CDR1 SGDLS, CDR2 YYNGEE. Here the CDR3 reads CASSVASSYSYEQYF. CDR3 sequence (DNA): TGTGCCAGCAGCGTAGCCTCCAGCTACTCCTACGAGCAGTACTTC.

This clonotype has ten or more counts. This may arise from a read error, as a much more abundant clone is one base away. The genes are TRBV6-2 or TRBV6-3 and TRBJ1-2, with D perhaps matching TRBD1 (5 bases). The V gene lost 6 bases and the J gene lost 0 bases, with 14 bases spanning the gap. Germline values: CDR1 MNHEY, CDR2 SVGEGT. The CDR3 extends over 15 amino acids. CDR3 nucleotides: TGTGCCAGCAGGCCAGACAGACCTTCTAACTATGGCTACACCTTC. It yields the protein CASRPDRPSNYGYTF.